Sequencing of this TCR beta chain was carried out in a study of shared clonotypes between healthy human individuals. General study results and limits: An anticipated effect of sequencing depth on clonotype sharing among donors was recognized.

This CDR3 has 16 amino acids. Trimming took off 3 bases at V and 5 bases at J, with 19 bases between the two ends. Germline V gene sequence: CDR1 LNHNV, CDR2 YYDKDF (reference sequence). A word on this clone: Antigen unknown.

In replicate PCRs of sorted subsets, roughly 200 ng DNA, tens of thousands of T cell genomes, was used. The table came from immunoSEQ multiplex PCR; TCRdb's copy has only in-frame clones and leaves some out. Here the sample spans a few million clones, approximately 90% being singletons. The study enrolled healthy HIV-negative adults without recent acute infections or vaccinations as donors. It was into CD45RA+ naive and CD45RA-negative memory subsets that the CD4+ cells were split. The sequence came from a man aged 18 to 35 in good health. Some clones in this sample may be carry-over from other donors' samples. The sequencing sample was made of naive CD4+ T cells from PBMCs. Subset denoted: CD45RA+ positively selected. The chain carries TRBV15 and TRBJ2-5, with D unresolved. In DNA, the CDR3 is TGTGCCACCAGCAGTGAAAGAAGTGGTCTCCGGGAGACCCAGTACTTC. Protein sequence: CATSSERSGLRETQYF.